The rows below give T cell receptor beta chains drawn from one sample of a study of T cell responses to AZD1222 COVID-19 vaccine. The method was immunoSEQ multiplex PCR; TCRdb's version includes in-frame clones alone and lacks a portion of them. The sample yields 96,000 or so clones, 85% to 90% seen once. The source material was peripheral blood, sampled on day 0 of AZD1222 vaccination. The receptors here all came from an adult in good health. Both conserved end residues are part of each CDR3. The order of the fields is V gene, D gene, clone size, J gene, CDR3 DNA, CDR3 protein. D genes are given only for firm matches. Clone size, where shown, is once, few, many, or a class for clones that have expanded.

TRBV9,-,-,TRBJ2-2,TGTGCCAGCAGCATCCGGACAGTCGGGCTGACCGGGGAGCTGTTTTTT,CASSIRTVGLTGELFF
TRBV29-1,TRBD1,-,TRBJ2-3,TGCAGCGCAGAGCCGACAGGGGCTCCAACAGATACGCAGTATTTT,CSAEPTGAPTDTQYF
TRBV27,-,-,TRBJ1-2,TGTGCCAGCCAGACGGGAAACTATGGCTACACCTTC,CASQTGNYGYTF
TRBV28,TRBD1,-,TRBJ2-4,TGTGCCAGCAGTTTTAAACCGGGACAGGAAAACATTCAGTACTTC,CASSFKPGQENIQYF
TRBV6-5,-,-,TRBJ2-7,TGTGCCAGCAGTTACAATCCGAGCTCCTACGAGCAGTACTTC,CASSYNPSSYEQYF
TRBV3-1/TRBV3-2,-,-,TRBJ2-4,TGTGCCAGCAGCCAAGATCGGACCCCACCCGGCAACATTCAGTACTTC,CASSQDRTPPGNIQYF
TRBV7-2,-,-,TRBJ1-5,TGTGCCAGCGGACCCCGGGGGAGTACCCCTGATAATCAGCCCCAGCATTTT,CASGPRGSTPDNQPQHF
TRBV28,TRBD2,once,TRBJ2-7,TGTGCCAGCAGCGGGACTAGCGGCCTTAAGGACCGCGAGCAGTACTTC,CASSGTSGLKDREQYF
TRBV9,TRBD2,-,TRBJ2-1,TGTGCCAGCAGTCCAGGAGGACTAGCGGCGGGGGAGCAGTTCTTC,CASSPGGLAAGEQFF
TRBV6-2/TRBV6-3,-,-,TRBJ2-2,TGTGCCAGCAGTTACGTGGGGACCGGGGAGCTGTTTTTT,CASSYVGTGELFF
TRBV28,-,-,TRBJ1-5,TGTGCCAGCAGTTTATTGAGTCAGCCCCAGCATTTT,CASSLLSQPQHF
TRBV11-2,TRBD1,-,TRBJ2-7,TGTGCCAGCAGCTTGGGACAGGGAGATTTCTACGAGCAGTACTTC,CASSLGQGDFYEQYF
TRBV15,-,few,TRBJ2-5,TGTGCCATCGGTGGGGGGCTGCAAGAGACCCAGTACTTC,CAIGGGLQETQYF
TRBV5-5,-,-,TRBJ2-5,TGTGCCAGCAGCTCTGGGGGGCCCGGGTACTTC,CASSSGGPGYF
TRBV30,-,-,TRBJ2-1,TGTGCCTGGATAGGTCCGGGGAGGTTGTTGGGTGAGCAGTTCTTC,CAWIGPGRLLGEQFF
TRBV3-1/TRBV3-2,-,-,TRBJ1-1,TGTGCCAGCAGCCTCCGGGGCCAGAACACTGAAGCTTTCTTT,CASSLRGQNTEAFF
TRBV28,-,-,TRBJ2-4,TGTGCCAGCAGTAGACAGGCAAATGGTGGAAACATTCAGTACTTC,CASSRQANGGNIQYF
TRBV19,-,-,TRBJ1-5,TGTGCCAGTAGTATAGGGTGGGGGCAGCCCCAGCATTTT,CASSIGWGQPQHF
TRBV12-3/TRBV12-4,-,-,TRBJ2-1,TGTGCCAGCAGTTTTGGGCATTTTAACCCCTTCTTC,CASSFGHFNPFF
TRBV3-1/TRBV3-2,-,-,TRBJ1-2,TGTGCCAGCAGCCCCCCCCTCGGCGGGACCTTCGTATGTGGCTACACCTTC,CASSPPLGGTFVCGYTF
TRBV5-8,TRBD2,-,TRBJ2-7,TGTGCCAGCAGCCCCTACCTTAGCGGGAGCCCCTACGAGCAGTACTTC,CASSPYLSGSPYEQYF
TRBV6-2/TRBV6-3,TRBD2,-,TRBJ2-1,TGTGCCAGCAGTTACTTGCGGGGAGGGCCCATCGGTGAGCAGTTCTTC,CASSYLRGGPIGEQFF
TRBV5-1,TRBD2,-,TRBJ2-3,TGCGCCAGCGGACCAGCGGGAGGGGCAGATACGCAGTATTTT,CASGPAGGADTQYF
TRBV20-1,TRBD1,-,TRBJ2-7,TGCAGTGTATCGGACAGGGACGAGCAGTACTTC,CSVSDRDEQYF
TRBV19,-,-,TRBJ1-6,TGTGCCAGTAAACGACAGCCGAATTCACCCCTCCACTTT,CASKRQPNSPLHF
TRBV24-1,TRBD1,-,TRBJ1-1,TGTGCCACCAGTGGCCCGACAGGGGAAGACGAAGCTTTCTTT,CATSGPTGEDEAFF
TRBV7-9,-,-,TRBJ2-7,TGTGCCAGCAGCCCCCACCCCCCGGCGAAGGAGTACTTC,CASSPHPPAKEYF
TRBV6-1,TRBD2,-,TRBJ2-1,TGTGCCAGCAGTGAAATGCATTATGAGGGACTAGCGGGAGGGAATTACAATGAGCAGTTCTTC,CASSEMHYEGLAGGNYNEQFF
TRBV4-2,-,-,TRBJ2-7,TGTGCCAGCAGCCAGGCCGGGACAAGATCTGGTGAGCAGTACTTC,CASSQAGTRSGEQYF
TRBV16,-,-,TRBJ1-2,TGTGCCAGCAGCCAATCGCTCGGCCGTCAGTATGGCTACACCTTC,CASSQSLGRQYGYTF
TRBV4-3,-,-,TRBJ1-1,TGCGCCAGCAGCCAAGATCTGGAAGGGAACACTGAAGCTTTCTTT,CASSQDLEGNTEAFF
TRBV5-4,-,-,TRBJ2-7,TGTGCCAGCAGCTTGGGACCCTCCAACGAGCAGTACTTC,CASSLGPSNEQYF
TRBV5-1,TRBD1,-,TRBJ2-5,TGCGCCAGCAGCCAACAGGGGAGTCAAGAGACCCAGTACTTC,CASSQQGSQETQYF
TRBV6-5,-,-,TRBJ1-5,TGTGCCAGCACCGACATCTCTAGCAATCAGCCCCAGCATTTT,CASTDISSNQPQHF
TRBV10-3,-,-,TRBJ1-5,TGTGCCATCAGTGACGGAAGGCAGCCCCAGCATTTT,CAISDGRQPQHF
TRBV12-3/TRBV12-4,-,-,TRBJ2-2,TGTGCCAGCAGTTTAATCCCCGGGGAGCTGTTTTTT,CASSLIPGELFF
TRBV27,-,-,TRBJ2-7,TGTGCCAGCAGCCCTGTGGGCGGCCAGGGCAGCTACGAGCAGTACTTC,CASSPVGGQGSYEQYF
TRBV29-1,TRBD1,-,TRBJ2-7,TGCAGCGTCGGGACAGGGGACTCCTACGAGCAGTACTTC,CSVGTGDSYEQYF
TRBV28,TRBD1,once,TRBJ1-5,TGTGCCAGCAGCGCCCGGGGGACAGGGTGGAAGCCCCAGCATTTT,CASSARGTGWKPQHF
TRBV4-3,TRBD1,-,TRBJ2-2,TGCGCCAGCAGCTCCCGGACAGGGGCTATCACCGGGGAGCTGTTTTTT,CASSSRTGAITGELFF
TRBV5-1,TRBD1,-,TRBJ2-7,TGCGCCAGCAGCTTGGGACAGGGGGACGAGCAGTACTTC,CASSLGQGDEQYF
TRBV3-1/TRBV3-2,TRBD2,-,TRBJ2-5,TGTGCCAGCAGCCAAGTTCCCCGACTAGCGGGAAAAGAGACCCAGTACTTC,CASSQVPRLAGKETQYF
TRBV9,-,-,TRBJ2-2,TGTGCCAGCAGTGGCGGCGGGACGAACACCGGGGAGCTGTTTTTT,CASSGGGTNTGELFF
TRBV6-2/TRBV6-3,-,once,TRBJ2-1,TGTGCCAGCAGTTACCAGAGGAGTTACAATGAGCAGTTCTTC,CASSYQRSYNEQFF
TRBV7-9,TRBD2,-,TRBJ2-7,TGTGCCAGCAGCTACCGACTAAGCGGGGTCGAGCAGTACTTC,CASSYRLSGVEQYF
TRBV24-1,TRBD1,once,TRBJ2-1,TGTGCCACCAGTGACCCCCGGGACAGGGGCTGGAATGAGCAGTTCTTC,CATSDPRDRGWNEQFF
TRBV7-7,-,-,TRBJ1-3,TGTGCTAGCAGCTCGGATGCTGGAAACACCATATATTTT,CASSSDAGNTIYF
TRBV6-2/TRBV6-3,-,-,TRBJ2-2,TGTGCCAGCAGCTGGAACACCGGGGAGCTGTTTTTT,CASSWNTGELFF
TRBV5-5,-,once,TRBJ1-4,TGTGCCAGCAGCTTGCACGAAAAACTGTTTTTT,CASSLHEKLFF
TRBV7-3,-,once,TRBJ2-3,TGTGCCAGCAGCTTAAGCCAGGGAGATACGCAGTATTTT,CASSLSQGDTQYF
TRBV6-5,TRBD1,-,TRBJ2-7,TGTGCCAGCAGCTACGGGACAGGGGGCCTGGAGCAGTACTTC,CASSYGTGGLEQYF